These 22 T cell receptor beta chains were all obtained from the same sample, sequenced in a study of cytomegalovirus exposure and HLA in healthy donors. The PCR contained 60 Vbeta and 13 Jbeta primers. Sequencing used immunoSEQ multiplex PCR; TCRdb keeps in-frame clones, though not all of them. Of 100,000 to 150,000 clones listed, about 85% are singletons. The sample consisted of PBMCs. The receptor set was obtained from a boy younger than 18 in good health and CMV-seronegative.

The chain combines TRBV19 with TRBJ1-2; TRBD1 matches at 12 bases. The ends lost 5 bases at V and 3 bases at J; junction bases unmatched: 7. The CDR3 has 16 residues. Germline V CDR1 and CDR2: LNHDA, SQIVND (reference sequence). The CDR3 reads CASSGGTGGAYYGYTF. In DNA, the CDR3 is TGTGCCAGTAGTGGAGGGACAGGGGGCGCTTACTATGGCTACACCTTC.

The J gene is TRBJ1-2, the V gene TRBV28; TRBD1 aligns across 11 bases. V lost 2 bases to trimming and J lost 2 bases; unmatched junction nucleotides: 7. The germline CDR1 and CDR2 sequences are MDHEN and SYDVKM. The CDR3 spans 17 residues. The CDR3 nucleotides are TGTGCCAGCAGTTTAGTAGAGGGACAGGGGGGCAACTATGGCTACACCTTC. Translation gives CASSLVEGQGGNYGYTF.

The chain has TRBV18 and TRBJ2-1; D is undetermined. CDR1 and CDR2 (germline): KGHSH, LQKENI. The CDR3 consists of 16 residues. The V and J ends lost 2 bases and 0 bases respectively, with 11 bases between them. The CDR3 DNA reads TGTGCCAGCTCACCAAGGCAGCCTAGCTCCTACAATGAGCAGTTCTTC. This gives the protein CASSPRQPSSYNEQFF.

The CDR3 DNA reads as TGTGCCAGCAGTTCTGACAGAACTGAAGCTTTCTTT. Protein product: CASSSDRTEAFF. The V and J genes are TRBV11-3 and TRBJ1-1, with D possibly TRBD1 on 5 matching bases. Germline lookup yields CDR1 SGHNT and CDR2 YENEEA. This CDR3 contains 12 residues. V gave up 6 bases and J gave up 5 bases, with 10 bases separating them.

CDR3 in amino acids: CSGRQVYYNEQFF. The CDR3 nucleotides read TGCAGCGGACGACAAGTCTACTACAATGAGCAGTTCTTC. This chain connects TRBV29-1 to TRBJ2-1; D unclear. Looked up from germline, CDR1 is SQVTM and CDR2 is ANQGSEA. The V end was cut by 7 bases, the J end by 3 bases, with 13 bases between. This CDR3 region has 13 residues.

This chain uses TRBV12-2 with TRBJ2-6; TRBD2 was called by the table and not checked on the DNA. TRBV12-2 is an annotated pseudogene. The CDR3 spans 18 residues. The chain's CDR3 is CASREPKPSRSGANVLTF. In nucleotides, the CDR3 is TGTGCAAGTCGCGAGCCAAAACCCTCGAGGTCCGGGGCCAACGTCCTGACTTTC.

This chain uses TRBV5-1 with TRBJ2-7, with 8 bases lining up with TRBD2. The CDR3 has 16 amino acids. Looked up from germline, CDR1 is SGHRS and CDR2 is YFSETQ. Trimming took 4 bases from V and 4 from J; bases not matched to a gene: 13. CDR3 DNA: TGCGCCAGCAGCGTGGGGCGGGGGGCATTCGATTACGAGCAGTACTTC. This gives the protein CASSVGRGAFDYEQYF.

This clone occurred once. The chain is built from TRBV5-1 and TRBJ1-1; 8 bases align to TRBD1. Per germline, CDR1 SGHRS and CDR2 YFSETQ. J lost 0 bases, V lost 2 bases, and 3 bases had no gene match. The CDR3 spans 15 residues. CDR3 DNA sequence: TGCGCCAGCAGCTTCGACAGGGGCGTGAACACTGAAGCTTTCTTT. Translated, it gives CASSFDRGVNTEAFF.

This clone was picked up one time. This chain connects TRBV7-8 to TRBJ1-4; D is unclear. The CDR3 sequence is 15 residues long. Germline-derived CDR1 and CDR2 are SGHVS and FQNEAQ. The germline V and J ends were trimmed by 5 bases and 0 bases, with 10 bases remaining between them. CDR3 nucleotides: TGTGCCAGCAGCAGGCGGCTGGCAACTAATGAAAAACTGTTTTTT. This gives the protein CASSRRLATNEKLFF.

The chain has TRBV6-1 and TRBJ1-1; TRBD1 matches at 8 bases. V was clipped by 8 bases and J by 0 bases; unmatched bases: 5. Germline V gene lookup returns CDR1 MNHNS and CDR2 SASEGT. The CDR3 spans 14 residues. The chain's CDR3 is CASGLDRVNTEAFF. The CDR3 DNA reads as TGTGCCAGCGGCTTGGACAGGGTGAACACTGAAGCTTTCTTT.

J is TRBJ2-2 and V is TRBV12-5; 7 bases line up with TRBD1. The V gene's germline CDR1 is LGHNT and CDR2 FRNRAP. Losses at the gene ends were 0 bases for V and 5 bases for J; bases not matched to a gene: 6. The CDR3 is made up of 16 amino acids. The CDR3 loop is CASGLVTGFLTGELFF. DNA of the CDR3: TGTGCTAGTGGTTTGGTGACAGGGTTCCTTACCGGGGAGCTGTTTTTT.

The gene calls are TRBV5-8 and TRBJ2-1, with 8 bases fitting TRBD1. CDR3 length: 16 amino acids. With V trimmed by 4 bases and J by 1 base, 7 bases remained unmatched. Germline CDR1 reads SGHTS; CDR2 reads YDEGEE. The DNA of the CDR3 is TGTGCCAGCAGCGTCGACAGGGGTTGGTCCTACAATGAGCAGTTCTTC. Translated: CASSVDRGWSYNEQFF.

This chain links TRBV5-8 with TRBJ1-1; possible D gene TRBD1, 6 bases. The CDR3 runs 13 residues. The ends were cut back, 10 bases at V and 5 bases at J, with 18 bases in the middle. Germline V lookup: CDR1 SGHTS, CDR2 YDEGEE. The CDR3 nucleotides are TGTGCCGGAACAGGGTTGATCGGGACTGAAGCTTTCTTT. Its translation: CAGTGLIGTEAFF. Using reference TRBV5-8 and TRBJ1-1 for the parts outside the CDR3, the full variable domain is EAGVTQSPTHLIKTRGQQATLRCSPISGHTSVYWYQQALGLGLQFLLWYDEGEERNRGNFPPRFSGRQFPNYSSELNVNALELEDSALYLCAGTGLIGTEAFFGQGTRLTVV.

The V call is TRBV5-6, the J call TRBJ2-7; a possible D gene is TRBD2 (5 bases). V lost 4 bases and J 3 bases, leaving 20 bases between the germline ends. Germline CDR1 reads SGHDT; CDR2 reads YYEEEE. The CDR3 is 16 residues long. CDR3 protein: CASSPSRGLVNYEQYF. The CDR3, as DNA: TGTGCCAGCAGCCCTAGCAGAGGCCTTGTGAACTACGAGCAGTACTTC.

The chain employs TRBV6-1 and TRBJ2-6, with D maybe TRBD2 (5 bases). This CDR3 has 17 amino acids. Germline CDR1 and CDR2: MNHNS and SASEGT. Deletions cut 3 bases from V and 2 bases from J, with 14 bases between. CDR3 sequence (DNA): TGTGCCAGCAGTGATAACCGGGGAATGGCTGGGGCCAACGTCCTGACTTTC. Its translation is CASSDNRGMAGANVLTF.

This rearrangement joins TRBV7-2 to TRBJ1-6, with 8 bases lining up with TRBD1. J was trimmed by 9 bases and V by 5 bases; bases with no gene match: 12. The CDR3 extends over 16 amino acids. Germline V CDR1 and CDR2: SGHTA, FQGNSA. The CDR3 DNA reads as TGTGCCAGCAGCCCGAACCGGGCAGGGGGCAGTTCACCCCTCCACTTT. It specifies CASSPNRAGGSSPLHF.

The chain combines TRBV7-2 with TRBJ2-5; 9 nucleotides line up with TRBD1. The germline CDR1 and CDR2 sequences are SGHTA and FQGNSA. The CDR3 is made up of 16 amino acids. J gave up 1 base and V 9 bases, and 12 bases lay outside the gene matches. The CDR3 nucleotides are TGTGCCAGTGGACAGGGGCGACAGGTGGGCCAAGAGACCCAGTACTTC. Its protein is CASGQGRQVGQETQYF.

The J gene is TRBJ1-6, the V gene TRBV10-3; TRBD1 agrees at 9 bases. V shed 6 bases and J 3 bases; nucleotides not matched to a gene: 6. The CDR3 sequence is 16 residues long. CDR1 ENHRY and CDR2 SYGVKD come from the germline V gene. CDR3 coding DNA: TGTGCCATCAGCCTGGACAGGGGAGGCTATAATTCACCCCTCCACTTT. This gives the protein CAISLDRGGYNSPLHF.

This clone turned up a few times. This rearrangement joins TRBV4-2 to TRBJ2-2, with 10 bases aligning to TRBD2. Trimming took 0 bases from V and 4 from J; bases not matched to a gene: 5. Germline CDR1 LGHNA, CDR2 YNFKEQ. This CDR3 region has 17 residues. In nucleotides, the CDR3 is TGTGCCAGCAGCCAAGATCCCAGCGGGGGGGCCACCGGGGAGCTGTTTTTT. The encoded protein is CASSQDPSGGATGELFF.

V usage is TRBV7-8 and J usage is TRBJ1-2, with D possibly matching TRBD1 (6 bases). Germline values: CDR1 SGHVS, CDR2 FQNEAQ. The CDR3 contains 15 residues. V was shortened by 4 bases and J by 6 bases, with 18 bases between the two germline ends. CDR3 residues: CASSSNTGKRNGYTF. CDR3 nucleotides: TGTGCCAGCAGCTCTAATACAGGGAAGAGGAATGGCTACACCTTC. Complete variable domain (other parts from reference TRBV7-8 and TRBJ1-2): GAGVSQSPRYKVAKRGQDVALRCDPISGHVSLFWYQQALGQGPEFLTYFQNEAQLDKSGLPSDRFFAERPEGSVSTLKIQRTQQEDSAVYLCASSSNTGKRNGYTFGSGTRLTVV.

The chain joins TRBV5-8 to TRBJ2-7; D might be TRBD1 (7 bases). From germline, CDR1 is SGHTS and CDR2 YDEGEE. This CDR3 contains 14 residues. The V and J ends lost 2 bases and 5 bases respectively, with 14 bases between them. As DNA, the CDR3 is TGTGCCAGCAGCTTTGCCCAGGGGGGCCACGAGCAGTACTTC. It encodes CASSFAQGGHEQYF.

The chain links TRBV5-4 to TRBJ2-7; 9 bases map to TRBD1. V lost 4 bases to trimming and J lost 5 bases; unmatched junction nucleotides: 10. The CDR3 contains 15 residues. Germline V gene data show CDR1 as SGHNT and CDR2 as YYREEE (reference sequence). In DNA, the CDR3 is TGTGCCAGCAGCCCCGGGACAGGGTCTGTGAACGAGCAGTACTTC. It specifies CASSPGTGSVNEQYF.